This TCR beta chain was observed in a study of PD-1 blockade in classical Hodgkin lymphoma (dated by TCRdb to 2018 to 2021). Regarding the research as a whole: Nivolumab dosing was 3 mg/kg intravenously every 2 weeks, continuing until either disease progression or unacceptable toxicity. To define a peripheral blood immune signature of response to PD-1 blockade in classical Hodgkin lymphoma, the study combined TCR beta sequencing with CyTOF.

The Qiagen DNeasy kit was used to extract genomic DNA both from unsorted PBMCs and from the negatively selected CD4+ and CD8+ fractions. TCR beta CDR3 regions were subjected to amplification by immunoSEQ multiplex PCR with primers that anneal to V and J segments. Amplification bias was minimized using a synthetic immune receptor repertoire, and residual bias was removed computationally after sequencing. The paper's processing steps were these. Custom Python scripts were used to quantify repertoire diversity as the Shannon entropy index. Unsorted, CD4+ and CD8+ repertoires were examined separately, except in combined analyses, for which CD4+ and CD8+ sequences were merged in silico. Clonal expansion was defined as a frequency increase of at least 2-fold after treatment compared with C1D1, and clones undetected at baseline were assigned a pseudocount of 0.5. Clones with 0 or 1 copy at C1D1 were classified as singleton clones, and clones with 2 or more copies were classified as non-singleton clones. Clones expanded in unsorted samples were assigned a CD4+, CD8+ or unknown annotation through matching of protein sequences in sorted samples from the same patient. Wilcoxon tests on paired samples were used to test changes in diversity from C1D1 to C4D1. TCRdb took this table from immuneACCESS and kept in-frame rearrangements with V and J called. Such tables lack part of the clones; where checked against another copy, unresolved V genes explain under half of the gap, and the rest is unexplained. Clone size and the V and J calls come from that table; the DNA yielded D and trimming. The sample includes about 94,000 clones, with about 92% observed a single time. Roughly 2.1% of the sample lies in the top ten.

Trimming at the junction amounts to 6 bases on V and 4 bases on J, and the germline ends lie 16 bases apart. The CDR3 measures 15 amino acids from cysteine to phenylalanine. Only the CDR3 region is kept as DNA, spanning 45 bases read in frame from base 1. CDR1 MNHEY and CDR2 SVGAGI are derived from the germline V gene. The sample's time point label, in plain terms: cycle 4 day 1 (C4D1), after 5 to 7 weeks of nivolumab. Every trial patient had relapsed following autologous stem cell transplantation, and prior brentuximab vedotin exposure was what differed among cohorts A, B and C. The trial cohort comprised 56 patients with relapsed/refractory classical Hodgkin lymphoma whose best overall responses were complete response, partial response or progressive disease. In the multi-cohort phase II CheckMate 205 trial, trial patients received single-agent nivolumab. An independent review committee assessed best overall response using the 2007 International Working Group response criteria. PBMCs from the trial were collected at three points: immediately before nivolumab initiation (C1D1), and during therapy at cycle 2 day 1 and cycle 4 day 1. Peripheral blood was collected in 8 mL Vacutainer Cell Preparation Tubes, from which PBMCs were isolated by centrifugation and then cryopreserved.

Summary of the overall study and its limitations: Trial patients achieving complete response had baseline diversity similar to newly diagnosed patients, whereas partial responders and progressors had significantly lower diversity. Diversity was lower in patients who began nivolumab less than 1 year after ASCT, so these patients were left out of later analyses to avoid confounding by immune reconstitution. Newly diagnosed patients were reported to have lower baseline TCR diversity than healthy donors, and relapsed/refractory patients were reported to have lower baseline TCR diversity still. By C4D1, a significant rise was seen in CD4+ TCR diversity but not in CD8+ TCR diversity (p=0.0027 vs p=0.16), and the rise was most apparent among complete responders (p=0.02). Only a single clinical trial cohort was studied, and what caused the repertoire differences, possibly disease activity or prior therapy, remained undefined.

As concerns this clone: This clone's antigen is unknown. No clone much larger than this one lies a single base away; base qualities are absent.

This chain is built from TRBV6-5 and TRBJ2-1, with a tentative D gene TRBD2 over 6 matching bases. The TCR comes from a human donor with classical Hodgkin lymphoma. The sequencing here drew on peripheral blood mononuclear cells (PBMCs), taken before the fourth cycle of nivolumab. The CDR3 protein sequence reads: CASSSKRAWYNEQFF. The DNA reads TGTGCCAGCAGCTCTAAGCGGGCTTGGTACAATGAGCAGTTCTTC.